The subject of this entry is one TCR beta chain. At one end the junction does not follow the germline gene, possibly because of a read error. The sample is drawn from a study of identical twins. The CDR3 has 14 amino acids. Germline loops: CDR1 ENHRY, CDR2 SYGVKD. TCRdb itself ran the 5' RACE reads through MiXCR, one entry per CDR3 protein. This sample carries 600,000 to 700,000 distinct CDR3 sequences, around 20% of them seen once, and the ten largest clones take about 4.5%. The data were also submitted as part of a second study, on T cells expressing NK-cell markers. That paper states: In several donors, these clonotypes also led the CD3+CD56-NKG2C+ fraction.

V is TRBV10-3 and J is TRBJ2-4; 7 bases align to TRBD1. The sample taken for sequencing was PBMCs. The TCR originated in a woman between 18 and 30 years old in good health. CDR3 nucleotide sequence: TGTGCCATCAGTGAGGAGGGGGCCCGGCGATTTTTGCACTTC. It specifies CAISEEGARRFLHF.